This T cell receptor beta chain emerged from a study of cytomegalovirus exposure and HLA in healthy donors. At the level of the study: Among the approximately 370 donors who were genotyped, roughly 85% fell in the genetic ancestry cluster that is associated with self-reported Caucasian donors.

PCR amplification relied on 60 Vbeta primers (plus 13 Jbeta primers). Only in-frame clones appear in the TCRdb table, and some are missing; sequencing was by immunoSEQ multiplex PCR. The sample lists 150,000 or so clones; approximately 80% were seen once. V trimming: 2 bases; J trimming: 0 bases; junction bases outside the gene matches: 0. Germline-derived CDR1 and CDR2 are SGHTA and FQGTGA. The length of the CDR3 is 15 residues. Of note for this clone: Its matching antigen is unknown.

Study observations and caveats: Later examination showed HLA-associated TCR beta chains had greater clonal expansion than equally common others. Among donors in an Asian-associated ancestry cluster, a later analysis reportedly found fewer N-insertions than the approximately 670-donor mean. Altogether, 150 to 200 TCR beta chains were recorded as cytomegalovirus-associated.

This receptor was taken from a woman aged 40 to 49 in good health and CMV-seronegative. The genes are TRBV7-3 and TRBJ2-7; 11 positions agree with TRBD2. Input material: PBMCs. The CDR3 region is CASSLGTSGSYEQYF. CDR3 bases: TGTGCCAGCAGCTTAGGGACTAGCGGCTCCTACGAGCAGTACTTC. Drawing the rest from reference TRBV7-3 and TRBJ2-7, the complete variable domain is GAGVSQTPSNKVTEKGKYVELRCDPISGHTALYWYRQSLGQGPEFLIYFQGTGAADDSGLPNDRFFAVRPEGSVSTLKIQRTERGDSAVYLCASSLGTSGSYEQYFGPGTRLTVT.